Given below is one T cell receptor (beta chain) in context. As yet, its antigen is unknown. The data derive from a study of human T cells and chemical hapten exposure. Time point: pre-sensitization, week 0. Specified treatment: therapeutic diphenylcyclopropenone sensitization with weekly scalp DPC. Extraction of total RNA was performed on unfractionated whole blood. The CDR3 totals 16 residues. Looked up from germline, CDR1 is SGHRS and CDR2 is YFSETQ. Between the trimmed V and J ends, which lost 4 bases and 2 bases, there was a span of 17 bases. One entry per CDR3 protein results from TCRdb running MiXCR on the RACE reads. The sample lists about 270,000 distinct CDR3 sequences; approximately 7.5% were seen once. General study results and limits: TCRs whose frequency exceeded 1 in 1000 remained the same following DPC sensitization.

This rearrangement joins TRBV5-1 to TRBJ2-3, with D perhaps given as TRBD1 or TRBD2 (5 bases each). The sequencing here drew on whole blood, taken in connection with sensitization to the hapten diphenylcyclopropenone (DPC). The sequence was collected from a man between 18 and 29 years old with alopecia areata. Some clones in this sample may be carry-over from other donors' samples. CDR3 residues: CASSLGTSSATDTQYF. CDR3 bases: TGCGCCAGCAGCCTGGGGACCAGTAGCGCCACAGATACGCAGTATTTT.